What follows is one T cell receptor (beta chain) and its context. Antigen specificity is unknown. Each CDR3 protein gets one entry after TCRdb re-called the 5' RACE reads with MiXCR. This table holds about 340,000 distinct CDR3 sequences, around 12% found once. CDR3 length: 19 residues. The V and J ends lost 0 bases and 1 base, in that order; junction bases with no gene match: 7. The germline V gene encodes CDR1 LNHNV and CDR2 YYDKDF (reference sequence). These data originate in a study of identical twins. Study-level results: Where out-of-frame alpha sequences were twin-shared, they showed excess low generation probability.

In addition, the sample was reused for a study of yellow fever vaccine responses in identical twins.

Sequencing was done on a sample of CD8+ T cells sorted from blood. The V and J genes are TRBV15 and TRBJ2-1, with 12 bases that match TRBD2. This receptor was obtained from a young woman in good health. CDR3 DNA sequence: TGTGCCACCAGCAGAGATCATTCTAGCGGGGGGGCGTCCTACAATGAGCAGTTCTTC. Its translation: CATSRDHSSGGASYNEQFF.